The entry that follows covers one T cell receptor (beta chain) sequence. What it binds is not known. This sample stems from a study of cytotoxic CD8 clonotypes in ibrutinib-treated CLL. Study observations and caveats: Clonality increased at ibrutinib response and stayed stable in sustained remission. At progression, however, it fell back toward baseline. Public clonotypes (which were uncommon) either contracted or remained stable on treatment.

Sequencing was designed to attain a depth spanning 1 in 200,000 to 1 in 1 million T cells. Repertoires were generated with immunoSEQ multiplex PCR, while TCRdb's copy carries only in-frame clones and drops some. The repertoire holds some 84,000 clones, with more than 70% as singletons. The material sequenced was PBMCs, taken before ibrutinib treatment. The TCR comes from a human donor with chronic lymphocytic leukemia.

As DNA, the CDR3 is TGTGCCAGCAGTTTATCGTGGGCAACTAATGAAAAACTGTTTTTT. It codes for CASSLSWATNEKLFF. The J gene is TRBJ1-4, the V gene TRBV27; no definite D call. The CDR3 contains 15 residues. Germline CDR1 MNHEY, CDR2 SMNVEV (reference sequence). V lost 0 bases and J 0 bases, leaving 5 bases between the germline ends.